What follows describes a single T cell receptor beta chain. Its antigen is undetermined. These data originate in a study of response to subunit inactivated influenza vaccine. TCRdb ran MiXCR on the RT-PCR reads and lists one entry per CDR3 protein. The sample yields around 580,000 distinct CDR3 sequences, over 9.5% seen once. Study findings and constraints: A suggestion made by the authors is that each seasonal influenza vaccination recruits few new T cells.

The CDR3 contains 15 residues. Trimming removed 3 bases at V and 2 bases at J, with 16 bases between. Germline V gives CDR1 DFQATT, CDR2 SNEGSKA (reference sequence). This chain uses TRBV20-1 with TRBJ1-2; a weak D match, TRBD1 (5 bases). The sequencing used PBMCs from blood, collected on the day of vaccination. The receptor comes from a man over 45 who received an inactivated influenza vaccine. The CDR3 reads CSASGGAAANYGYTF. The CDR3 region has the DNA TGCAGTGCTAGCGGTGGGGCAGCAGCGAACTATGGCTACACCTTC.